The 13 T cell receptor beta chains given below trace back to one sample, sequenced in a study of T cells in Graves' hyperthyroidism and ophthalmopathy. The source material, RNA transcripts, was used to amplify TCR beta CDR3 regions. The HTBI primer set served for first-round RT-PCR of the TCR CDR3. TCRdb reprocessed the multiplex PCR reads via MiXCR and lists one record per CDR3 protein. The profile shows fewer than 350,000 distinct CDR3 sequences, approximately 18% of them singletons. The sequencing input was blood. These receptors originate from a woman aged 50 to 60 with Graves' hyperthyroidism.

The chain links TRBV24-1 to TRBJ2-5, with D possibly TRBD1 on 5 matching bases. CDR3 size: 14 residues. Germline V gives CDR1 KGHDR, CDR2 SFDVKD. V was trimmed by 4 bases and J by 5 bases, leaving 13 bases between them. The CDR3 DNA reads TGTGCCACCAGTGACCCCGGGCCAGGGGAGACCCAGTACTTC. Amino acid sequence: CATSDPGPGETQYF.

This chain connects TRBV7-2 to TRBJ2-2; a possible D gene is TRBD1 (6 bases). V was trimmed by 4 bases and J by 6 bases, leaving 15 bases between them. Germline loops: CDR1 SGHTA, CDR2 FQGNSA. This CDR3 has 15 amino acids. The CDR3 loop reads CASSSAYRDAGELFF. In DNA, the CDR3 is TGTGCCAGCAGCTCAGCCTACAGGGACGCCGGGGAGCTGTTTTTT.

The chain employs TRBV30 and TRBJ1-3; D is ambiguous. Looked up from germline, CDR1 is GTSNPN and CDR2 is SVGIG (reference sequence). Trimming shortened V by 7 bases and J by 0 bases, and 7 bases separated the two germline ends. The CDR3 has 12 residues. The CDR3 here is CAFYISGNTIYF. CDR3 DNA sequence: TGTGCCTTTTATATCTCTGGAAACACCATATATTTT.

This clonotype was observed at least ten times. The chain links TRBV12-5 to TRBJ1-1; no firm D call. Germline V gene data show CDR1 as LGHNT and CDR2 as FRNRAP. The V and J ends lost 2 bases and 0 bases respectively, with 19 bases between them. The CDR3 covers 18 residues. DNA of the CDR3: TGTGCTAGTGGTTTGTGGGTAGACCAGAGGCGCATGAACACTGAAGCTTTCTTT. It translates to CASGLWVDQRRMNTEAFF.

This sequence joins TRBV6-1 and TRBJ2-1, with 12 bases fitting TRBD2. This CDR3 spans 18 amino acids. Trimming at V came to 6 bases and at J to 0 bases, leaving 9 bases not matched to a gene. CDR1 and CDR2 (germline): MNHNS, SASEGT. The CDR3 here is CASRSGLAGLSSYNEQFF. The CDR3, as DNA: TGTGCCAGCAGGTCGGGACTAGCGGGCCTGAGCTCCTACAATGAGCAGTTCTTC.

This clonotype has only a few counts. DNA of the CDR3: TGCAGCGTTGGCCTAGGCTACGAGCAGTACTTC. It encodes CSVGLGYEQYF. The V gene is TRBV29-1, the J gene TRBJ2-7; D is undetermined. The CDR3 totals 11 residues. Germline values: CDR1 SQVTM, CDR2 ANQGSEA. Trimming pared 4 bases from V and 3 bases from J, leaving 7 bases between.

This clonotype was observed many times. V is TRBV5-1 and J is TRBJ2-7; 9 positions match TRBD2. This CDR3 region has 14 residues. CDR1 SGHRS and CDR2 YFSETQ come from the germline V gene. The V segment lost 0 bases and the J segment 6 bases; nucleotides outside the gene matches: 4. CDR3: CASSLVGLASEQYF. Written as DNA, the CDR3 is TGCGCCAGCAGCTTGGTGGGACTAGCTTCCGAGCAGTACTTC.

This clonotype was found many times. The V call is TRBV12-3 or TRBV12-4, the J call TRBJ1-1, with 7 bases lining up with TRBD1. Germline trimming cut 10 bases from V and 0 bases from J; bases unmatched to any gene: 11. This CDR3 has 15 amino acids. The CDR3 loop is CATKAGTAMNTEAFF. DNA for the CDR3: TGTGCCACCAAAGCCGGGACAGCCATGAACACTGAAGCTTTCTTT.

The chain uses TRBV7-2 and TRBJ2-2, with a weak D call TRBD1 (5 bases). Trimming took off 0 bases at V and 6 bases at J, with 11 bases between the two ends. Germline CDR1 and CDR2: SGHTA and FQGNSA. The CDR3 runs to 15 residues. The CDR3 nucleotides read TGTGCCAGCAGCTTAGCTAGCAGGGCCCCCGGGGAGCTGTTTTTT. Translating it yields CASSLASRAPGELFF.

This clonotype was recorded at least ten times. The chain has TRBV7-3 and TRBJ2-5; D uncertain. Trimming stripped 3 bases from V and 2 bases from J, with 7 bases between. Germline lookup yields CDR1 SGHTA and CDR2 FQGTGA. There are 13 residues in the CDR3. The CDR3 DNA follows: TGTGCCAGCAGCTTTCCGCGGCAAGAGACCCAGTACTTC. The encoded protein is CASSFPRQETQYF.

This clonotype was recorded at least ten times. The V gene is TRBV5-1, the J gene TRBJ2-1, with 9 bases lining up with TRBD1. J lost 4 bases, V lost 6 bases, and 5 bases had no gene match. From germline, CDR1 is SGHRS and CDR2 YFSETQ. The CDR3 spans 14 residues. CDR3 in DNA: TGCGCCAGCAAAGGGACAGGGTTATACAATGAGCAGTTCTTC. Amino acids: CASKGTGLYNEQFF.

This clonotype was detected a few times. This chain connects TRBV4-1 to TRBJ2-1, with no clear D. The germline V gene has CDR1 MGHRA and CDR2 YSYEKL. V was shortened by 0 bases and J by 2 bases, with 11 bases between the two germline ends. CDR3 size: 16 residues. CDR3 DNA sequence: TGCGCCAGCAGCCAAGATCCCCTGTTGACCTACAATGAGCAGTTCTTC. Protein product: CASSQDPLLTYNEQFF.

This clonotype was observed many times. The V and J genes are TRBV10-1 and TRBJ2-5; 10 bases align to TRBD2. This CDR3 region has 14 residues. CDR1 WNHNN and CDR2 SYGVQD come from the germline V gene (reference sequence). J lost 5 bases, V lost 2 bases, and 2 bases had no gene match. The CDR3 is CASSEGLAAETQYF. Written as DNA, the CDR3 is TGCGCCAGCAGTGAGGGACTAGCGGCGGAGACCCAGTACTTC.